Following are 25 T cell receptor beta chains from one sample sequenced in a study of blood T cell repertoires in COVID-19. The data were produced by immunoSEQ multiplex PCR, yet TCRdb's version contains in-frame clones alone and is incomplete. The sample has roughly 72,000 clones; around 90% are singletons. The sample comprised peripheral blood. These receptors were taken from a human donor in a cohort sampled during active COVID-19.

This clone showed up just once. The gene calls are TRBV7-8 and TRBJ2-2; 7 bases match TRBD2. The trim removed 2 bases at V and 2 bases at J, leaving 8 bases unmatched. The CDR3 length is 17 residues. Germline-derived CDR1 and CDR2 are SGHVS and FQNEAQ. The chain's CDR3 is CASSLSGSGTNTGELFF. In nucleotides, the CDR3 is TGTGCCAGCAGCTTATCTGGCAGCGGGACCAACACCGGGGAGCTGTTTTTT.

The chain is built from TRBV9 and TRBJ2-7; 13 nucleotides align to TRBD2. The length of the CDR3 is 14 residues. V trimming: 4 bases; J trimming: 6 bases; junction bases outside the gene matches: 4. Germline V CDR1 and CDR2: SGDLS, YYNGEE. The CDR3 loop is CASSPRTSGSEQYF. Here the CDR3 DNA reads TGTGCCAGCAGCCCCCGGACTAGCGGGAGCGAGCAGTACTTC.

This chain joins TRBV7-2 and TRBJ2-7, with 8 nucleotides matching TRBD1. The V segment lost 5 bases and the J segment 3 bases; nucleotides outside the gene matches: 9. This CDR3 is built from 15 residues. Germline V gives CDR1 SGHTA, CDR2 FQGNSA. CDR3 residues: CASSPPGQGIYEQYF. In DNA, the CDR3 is TGTGCCAGCAGCCCACCCGGACAGGGCATCTACGAGCAGTACTTC.

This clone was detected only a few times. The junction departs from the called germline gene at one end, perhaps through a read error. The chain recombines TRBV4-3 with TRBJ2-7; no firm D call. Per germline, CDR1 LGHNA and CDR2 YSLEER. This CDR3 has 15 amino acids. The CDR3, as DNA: TGCGCCAGCAGCCAAGAGGAGTTAGGCTCCCACGAGCAGTACTTC. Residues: CASSQEELGSHEQYF.

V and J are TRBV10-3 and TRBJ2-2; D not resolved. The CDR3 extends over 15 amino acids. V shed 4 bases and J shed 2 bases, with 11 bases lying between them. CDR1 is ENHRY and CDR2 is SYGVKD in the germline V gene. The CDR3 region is CAISVTTPNTGELFF. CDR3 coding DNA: TGTGCCATCAGTGTAACTACCCCAAACACCGGGGAGCTGTTTTTT.

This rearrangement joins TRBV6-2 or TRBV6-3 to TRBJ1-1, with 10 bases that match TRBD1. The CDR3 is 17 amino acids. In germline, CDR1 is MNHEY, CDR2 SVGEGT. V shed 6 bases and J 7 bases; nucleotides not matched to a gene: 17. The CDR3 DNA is TGTGCCAGCAGCCAGAGGCTAAACCGGGACAGGGGTGGTGAAGCTTTCTTT. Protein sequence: CASSQRLNRDRGGEAFF.

In nucleotides, the CDR3 is TGCGCCAGCAGCCTGCGTGGACAGGGCTACAATGAGCAGTTCTTC. Its protein product is CASSLRGQGYNEQFF. V is TRBV5-1 and J is TRBJ2-1, with 8 bases matching TRBD1. The length of the CDR3 is 15 residues. Germline lookup yields CDR1 SGHRS and CDR2 YFSETQ. After removal of 4 bases from V and 3 bases from J, the junction contained 6 bases not matched to a gene.

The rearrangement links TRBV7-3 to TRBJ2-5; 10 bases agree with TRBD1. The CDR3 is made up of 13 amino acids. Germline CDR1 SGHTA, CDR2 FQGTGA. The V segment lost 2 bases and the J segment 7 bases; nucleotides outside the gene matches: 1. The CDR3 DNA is TGTGCCAGCAGCTTAGGACAGGGGGGGACCCAGTACTTC. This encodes CASSLGQGGTQYF. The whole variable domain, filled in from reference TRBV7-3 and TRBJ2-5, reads GAGVSQTPSNKVTEKGKYVELRCDPISGHTALYWYRQSLGQGPEFLIYFQGTGAADDSGLPNDRFFAVRPEGSVSTLKIQRTERGDSAVYLCASSLGQGGTQYFGPGTRLLVL.

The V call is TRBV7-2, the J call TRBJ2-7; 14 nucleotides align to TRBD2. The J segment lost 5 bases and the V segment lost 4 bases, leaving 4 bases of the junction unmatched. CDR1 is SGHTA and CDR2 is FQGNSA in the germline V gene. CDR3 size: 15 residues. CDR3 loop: CASSSSGLAGDEQYF. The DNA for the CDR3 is TGTGCCAGCAGCTCCTCGGGACTAGCGGGGGACGAGCAGTACTTC.

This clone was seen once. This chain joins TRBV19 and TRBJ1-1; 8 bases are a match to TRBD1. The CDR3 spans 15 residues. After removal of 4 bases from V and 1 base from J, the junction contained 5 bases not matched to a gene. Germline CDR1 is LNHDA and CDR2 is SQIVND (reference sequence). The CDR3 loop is CASSTQGARNTEAFF. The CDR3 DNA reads TGTGCCAGTAGTACTCAGGGGGCGCGGAACACTGAAGCTTTCTTT.

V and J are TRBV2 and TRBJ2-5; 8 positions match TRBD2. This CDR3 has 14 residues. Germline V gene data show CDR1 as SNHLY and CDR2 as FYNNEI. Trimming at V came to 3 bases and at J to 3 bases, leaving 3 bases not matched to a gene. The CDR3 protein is CASSELLAEETQYF. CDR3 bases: TGTGCCAGCAGTGAGTTACTAGCGGAAGAGACCCAGTACTTC.

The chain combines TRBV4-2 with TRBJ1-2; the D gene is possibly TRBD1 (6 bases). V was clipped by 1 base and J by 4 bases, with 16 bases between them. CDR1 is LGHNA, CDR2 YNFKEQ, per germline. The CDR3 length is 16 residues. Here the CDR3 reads CASSQVYGQQGYGYTF. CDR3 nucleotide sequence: TGTGCCAGCAGCCAAGTGTATGGACAGCAGGGCTATGGCTACACCTTC.

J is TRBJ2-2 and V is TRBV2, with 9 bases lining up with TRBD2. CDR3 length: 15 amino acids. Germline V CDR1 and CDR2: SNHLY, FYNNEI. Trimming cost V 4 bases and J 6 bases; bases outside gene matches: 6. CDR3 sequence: CASSGMAGGAGELFF. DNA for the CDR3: TGTGCCAGCAGTGGGATGGCGGGGGGGGCCGGGGAGCTGTTTTTT.

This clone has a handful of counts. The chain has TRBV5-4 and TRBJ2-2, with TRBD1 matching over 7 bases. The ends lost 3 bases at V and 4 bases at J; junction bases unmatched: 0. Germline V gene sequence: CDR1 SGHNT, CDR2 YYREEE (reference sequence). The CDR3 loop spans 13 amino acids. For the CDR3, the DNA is TGTGCCAGCAGCTGGGACAGCACCGGGGAGCTGTTTTTT. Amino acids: CASSWDSTGELFF.

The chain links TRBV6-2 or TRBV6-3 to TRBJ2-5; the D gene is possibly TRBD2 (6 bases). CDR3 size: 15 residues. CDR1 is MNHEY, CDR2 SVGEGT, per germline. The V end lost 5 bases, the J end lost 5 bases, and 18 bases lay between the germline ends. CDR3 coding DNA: TGTGCCAGCAGTCCCCTCGCGGGGTTATGGGAGACCCAGTACTTC. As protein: CASSPLAGLWETQYF.

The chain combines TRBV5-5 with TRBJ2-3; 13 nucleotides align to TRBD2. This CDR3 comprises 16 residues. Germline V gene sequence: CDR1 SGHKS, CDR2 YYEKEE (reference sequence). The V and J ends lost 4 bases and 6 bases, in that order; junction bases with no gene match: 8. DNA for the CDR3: TGTGCCAGCAGCCTCCGGACTAGCGGGGGTTTGGATACGCAGTATTTT. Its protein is CASSLRTSGGLDTQYF.

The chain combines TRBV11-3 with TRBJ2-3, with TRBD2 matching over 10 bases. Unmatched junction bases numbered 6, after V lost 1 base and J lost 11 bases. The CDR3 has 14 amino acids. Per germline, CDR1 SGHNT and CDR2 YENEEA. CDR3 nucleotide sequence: TGTGCCAGCAGCTTAGTTCCTAGCGGGGGCGAGCAGTATTTT. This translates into CASSLVPSGGEQYF.

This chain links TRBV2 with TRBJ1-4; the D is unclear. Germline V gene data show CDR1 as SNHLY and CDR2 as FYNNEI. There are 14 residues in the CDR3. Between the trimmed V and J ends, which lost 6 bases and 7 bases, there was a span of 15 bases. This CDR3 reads CASSFTFGGEKLFF. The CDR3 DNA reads TGTGCCAGCAGCTTCACATTTGGTGGTGAAAAACTGTTTTTT.

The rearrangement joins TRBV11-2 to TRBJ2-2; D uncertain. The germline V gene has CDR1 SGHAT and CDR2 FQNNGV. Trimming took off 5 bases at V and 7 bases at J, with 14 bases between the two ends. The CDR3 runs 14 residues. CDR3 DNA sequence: TGTGCCAGCAGCCCCGCCGTGGCTAGCGGGGAGCTGTTTTTT. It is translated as CASSPAVASGELFF.

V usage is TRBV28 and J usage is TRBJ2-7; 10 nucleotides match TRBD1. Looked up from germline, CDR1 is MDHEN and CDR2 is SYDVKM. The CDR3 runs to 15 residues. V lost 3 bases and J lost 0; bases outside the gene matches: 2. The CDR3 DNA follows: TGTGCCAGCAGTTTGGGGACAGGGGCCTCCTACGAGCAGTACTTC. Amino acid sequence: CASSLGTGASYEQYF.

CDR3 sequence (DNA): TGTGCCAGCAGTTCCCCGGACAGGGGGCTCGGAAACACCATATATTTT. Translated, it gives CASSSPDRGLGNTIYF. The V gene is TRBV28, the J gene TRBJ1-3; TRBD1 agrees at 11 bases. With V trimmed by 4 bases and J by 4 bases, 6 bases remained unmatched. The CDR3 has 16 residues. CDR1 is MDHEN and CDR2 is SYDVKM in the germline V gene.

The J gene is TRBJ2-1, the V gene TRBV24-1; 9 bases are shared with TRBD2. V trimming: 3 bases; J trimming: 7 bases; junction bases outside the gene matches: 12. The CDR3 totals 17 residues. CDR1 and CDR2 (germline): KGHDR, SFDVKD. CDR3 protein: CATSDPHRAGGRNEQFF. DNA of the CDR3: TGTGCCACCAGTGATCCCCACCGGGCGGGGGGGAGGAATGAGCAGTTCTTC.

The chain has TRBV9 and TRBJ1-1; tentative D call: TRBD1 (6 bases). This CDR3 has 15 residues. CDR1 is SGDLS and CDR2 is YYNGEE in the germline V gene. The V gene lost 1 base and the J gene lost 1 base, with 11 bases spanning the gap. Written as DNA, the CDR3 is TGTGCCAGCAGCGTACCCCCGGGACAGAACACTGAAGCTTTCTTT. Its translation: CASSVPPGQNTEAFF.

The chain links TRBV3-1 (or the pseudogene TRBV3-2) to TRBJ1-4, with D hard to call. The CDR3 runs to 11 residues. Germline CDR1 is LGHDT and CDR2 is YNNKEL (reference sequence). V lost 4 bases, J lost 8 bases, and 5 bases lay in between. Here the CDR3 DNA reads TGTGCCAGCAGCCTTTTAGAAAAACTGTTTTTT. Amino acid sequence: CASSLLEKLFF.

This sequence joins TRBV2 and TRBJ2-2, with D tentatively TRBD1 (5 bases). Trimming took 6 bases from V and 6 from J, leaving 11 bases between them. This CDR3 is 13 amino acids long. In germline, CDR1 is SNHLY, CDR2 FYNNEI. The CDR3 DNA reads TGTGCCAGCAGCCTTTGGGGCTCCGGGGAGCTGTTTTTT. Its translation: CASSLWGSGELFF.